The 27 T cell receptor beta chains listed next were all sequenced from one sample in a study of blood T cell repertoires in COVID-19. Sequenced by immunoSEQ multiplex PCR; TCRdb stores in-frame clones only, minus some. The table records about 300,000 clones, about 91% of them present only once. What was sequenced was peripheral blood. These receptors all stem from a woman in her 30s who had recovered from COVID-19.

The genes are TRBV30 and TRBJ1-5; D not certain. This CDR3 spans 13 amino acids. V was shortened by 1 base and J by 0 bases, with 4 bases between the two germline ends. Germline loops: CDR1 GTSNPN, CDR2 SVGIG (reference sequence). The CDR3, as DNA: TGTGCCTGGAGTGGGCTTAGCAATCAGCCCCAGCATTTT. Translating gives CAWSGLSNQPQHF.

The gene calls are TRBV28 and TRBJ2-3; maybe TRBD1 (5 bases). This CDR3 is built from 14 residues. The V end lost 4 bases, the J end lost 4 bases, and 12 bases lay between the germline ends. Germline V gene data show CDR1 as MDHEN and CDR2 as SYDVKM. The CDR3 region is CASSSTQGADTQYF. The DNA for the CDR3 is TGTGCCAGCAGTTCGACCCAGGGCGCAGATACGCAGTATTTT. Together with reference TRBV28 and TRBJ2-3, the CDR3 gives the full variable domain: DVKVTQSSRYLVKRTGEKVFLECVQDMDHENMFWYRQDPGLGLRLIYFSYDVKMKEKGDIPEGYSVSREKKERFSLILESASTNQTSMYLCASSSTQGADTQYFGPGTRLTVL.

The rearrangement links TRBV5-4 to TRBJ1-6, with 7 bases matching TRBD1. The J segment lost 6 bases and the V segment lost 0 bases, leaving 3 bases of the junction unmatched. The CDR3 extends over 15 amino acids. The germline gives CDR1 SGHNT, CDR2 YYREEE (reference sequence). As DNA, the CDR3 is TGTGCCAGCAGCTTGGACAGGGGAGGTAATTCACCCCTCCACTTT. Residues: CASSLDRGGNSPLHF. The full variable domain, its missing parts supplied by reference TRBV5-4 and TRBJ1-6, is ETGVTQSPTHLIKTRGQQVTLRCSSQSGHNTVSWYQQALGQGPQFIFQYYREEENGRGNFPPRFSGLQFPNYSSELNVNALELDDSALYLCASSLDRGGNSPLHFGNGTRLTVT.

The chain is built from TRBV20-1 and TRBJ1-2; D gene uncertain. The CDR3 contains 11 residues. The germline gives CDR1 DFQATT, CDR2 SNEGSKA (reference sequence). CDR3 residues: CSQKKWEVYTF. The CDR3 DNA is TGCAGCCAAAAAAAATGGGAGGTCTACACCTTC.

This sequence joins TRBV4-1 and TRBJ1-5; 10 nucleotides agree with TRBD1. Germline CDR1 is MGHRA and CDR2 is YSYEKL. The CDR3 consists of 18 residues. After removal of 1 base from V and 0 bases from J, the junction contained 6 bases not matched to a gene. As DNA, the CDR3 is TGCGCCAGCAGCCAAGGGACAGGGGGGATCTTTAGCAATCAGCCCCAGCATTTT. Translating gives CASSQGTGGIFSNQPQHF.

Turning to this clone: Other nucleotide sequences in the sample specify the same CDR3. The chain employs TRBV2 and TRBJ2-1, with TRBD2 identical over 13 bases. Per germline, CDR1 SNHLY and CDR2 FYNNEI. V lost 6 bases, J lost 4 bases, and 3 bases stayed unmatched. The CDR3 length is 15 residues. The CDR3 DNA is TGTGCCAGCAGGCAACTAGCGGGGGGGTACAATGAGCAGTTCTTC. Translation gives CASRQLAGGYNEQFF.

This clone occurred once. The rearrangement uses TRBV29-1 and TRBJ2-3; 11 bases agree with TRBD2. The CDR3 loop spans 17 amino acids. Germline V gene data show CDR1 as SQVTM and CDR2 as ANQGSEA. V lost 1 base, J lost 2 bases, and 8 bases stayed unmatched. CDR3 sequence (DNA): TGCAGCGTTGAAGTGGTTAGCGGGGGGGGACTCACAGATACGCAGTATTTT. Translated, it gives CSVEVVSGGGLTDTQYF.

Written as DNA, the CDR3 is TGTGCCAGCAGTGAAGTGCTAGGAACTAACACCGGGGAGCTGTTTTTT. Translated, it gives CASSEVLGTNTGELFF. The V and J genes are TRBV6-1 and TRBJ2-2; the D is unclear. The CDR3 is 16 amino acids. V was pared by 1 base and J by 2 bases, with 11 bases between. Looked up from germline, CDR1 is MNHNS and CDR2 is SASEGT.

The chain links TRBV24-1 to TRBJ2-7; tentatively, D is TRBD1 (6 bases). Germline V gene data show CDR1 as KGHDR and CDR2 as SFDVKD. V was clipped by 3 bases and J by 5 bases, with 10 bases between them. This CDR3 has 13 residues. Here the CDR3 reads CATSDLGDNEQYF. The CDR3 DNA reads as TGTGCCACCAGTGATCTGGGGGACAACGAGCAGTACTTC.

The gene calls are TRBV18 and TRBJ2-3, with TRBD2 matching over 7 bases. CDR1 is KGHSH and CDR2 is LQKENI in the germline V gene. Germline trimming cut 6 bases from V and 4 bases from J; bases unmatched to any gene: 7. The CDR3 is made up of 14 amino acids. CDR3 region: CASSRLAGADTQYF. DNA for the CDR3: TGTGCCAGCTCGCGACTCGCGGGGGCAGATACGCAGTATTTT.

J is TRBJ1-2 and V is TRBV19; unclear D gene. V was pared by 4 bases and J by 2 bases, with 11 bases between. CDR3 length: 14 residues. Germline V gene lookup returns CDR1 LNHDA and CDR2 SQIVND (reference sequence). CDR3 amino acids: CASSTAGGNYGYTF. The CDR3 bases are TGTGCCAGTAGTACAGCCGGAGGCAACTATGGCTACACCTTC.

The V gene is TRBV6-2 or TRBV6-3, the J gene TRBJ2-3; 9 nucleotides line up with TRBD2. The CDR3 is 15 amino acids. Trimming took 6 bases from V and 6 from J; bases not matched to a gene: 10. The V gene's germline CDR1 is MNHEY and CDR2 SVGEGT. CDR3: CASSLGLAGSDTQYF. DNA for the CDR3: TGTGCCAGCAGCCTAGGGCTAGCGGGATCCGATACGCAGTATTTT.

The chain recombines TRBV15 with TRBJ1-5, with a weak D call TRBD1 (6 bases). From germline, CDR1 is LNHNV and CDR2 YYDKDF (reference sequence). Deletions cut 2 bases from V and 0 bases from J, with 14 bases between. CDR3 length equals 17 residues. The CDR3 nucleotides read TGTGCCACCAGCAGACGGACAGACCAGTATAGCAATCAGCCCCAGCATTTT. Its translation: CATSRRTDQYSNQPQHF. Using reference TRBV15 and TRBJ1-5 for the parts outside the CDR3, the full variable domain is DAMVIQNPRYQVTQFGKPVTLSCSQTLNHNVMYWYQQKSSQAPKLLFHYYDKDFNNEADTPDNFQSRRPNTSFCFLDIRSPGLGDTAMYLCATSRRTDQYSNQPQHFGDGTRLSIL.

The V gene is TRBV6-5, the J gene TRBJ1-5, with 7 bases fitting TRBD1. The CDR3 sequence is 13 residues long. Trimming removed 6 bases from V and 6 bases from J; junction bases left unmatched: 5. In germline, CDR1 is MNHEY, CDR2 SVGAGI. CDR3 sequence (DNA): TGTGCCAGCAGGTCGGCAGGGGGTCAGCCCCAGCATTTT. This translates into CASRSAGGQPQHF.

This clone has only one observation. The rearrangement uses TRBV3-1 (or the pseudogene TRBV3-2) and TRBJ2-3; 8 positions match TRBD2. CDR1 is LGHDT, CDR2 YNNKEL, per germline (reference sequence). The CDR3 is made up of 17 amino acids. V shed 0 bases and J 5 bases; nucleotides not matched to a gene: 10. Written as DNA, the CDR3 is TGTGCCAGCAGCCAAGAATCGGGGGGGGCCGGTAGAGATACGCAGTATTTT. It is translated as CASSQESGGAGRDTQYF.

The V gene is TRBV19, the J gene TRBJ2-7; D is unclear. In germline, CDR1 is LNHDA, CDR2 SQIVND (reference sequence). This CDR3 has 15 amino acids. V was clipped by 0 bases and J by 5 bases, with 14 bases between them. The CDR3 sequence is CASSIEAYSSHEQYF. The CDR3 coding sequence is TGTGCCAGTAGTATAGAGGCGTACAGTTCGCACGAGCAGTACTTC.

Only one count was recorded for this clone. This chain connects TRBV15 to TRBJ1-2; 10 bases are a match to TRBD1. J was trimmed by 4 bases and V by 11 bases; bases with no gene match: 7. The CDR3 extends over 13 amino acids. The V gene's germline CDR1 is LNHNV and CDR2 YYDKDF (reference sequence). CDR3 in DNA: TGTGCCTCGGGACAGGGGTCCACCTATGGCTACACCTTC. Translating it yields CASGQGSTYGYTF.

The CDR3 DNA reads TGTGCCAGTAGCAATCCAACTAATGAAAAACTGTTTTTT. This codes for CASSNPTNEKLFF. V gene TRBV19 combines with J gene TRBJ1-4; D ambiguous. The CDR3 has 13 residues. The germline V and J ends were trimmed by 6 bases and 0 bases, with 5 bases remaining between them. Per germline, CDR1 LNHDA and CDR2 SQIVND (reference sequence). Complete variable domain (other parts from reference TRBV19 and TRBJ1-4): DGGITQSPKYLFRKEGQNVTLSCEQNLNHDAMYWYRQDPGQGLRLIYYSQIVNDFQKGDIAEGYSVSREKKESFPLTVTSAQKNPTAFYLCASSNPTNEKLFFGSGTQLSVL.

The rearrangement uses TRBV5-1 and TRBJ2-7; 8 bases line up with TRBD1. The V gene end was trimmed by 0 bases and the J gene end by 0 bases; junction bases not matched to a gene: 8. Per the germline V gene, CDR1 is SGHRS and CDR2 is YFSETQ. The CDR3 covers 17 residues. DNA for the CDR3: TGCGCCAGCAGCTTGGGGACAGGGCTACTGAGCTCCTACGAGCAGTACTTC. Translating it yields CASSLGTGLLSSYEQYF.

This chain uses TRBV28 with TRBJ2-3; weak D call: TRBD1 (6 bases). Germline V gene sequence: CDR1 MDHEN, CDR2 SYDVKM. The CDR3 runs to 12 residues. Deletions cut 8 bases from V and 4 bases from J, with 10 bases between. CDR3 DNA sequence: TGTGCCAGCGCCTACAGGGCAGATACGCAGTATTTT. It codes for CASAYRADTQYF.

CDR3 amino acids: CASSDGVPEHYGYTF. CDR3 DNA: TGTGCCAGCAGTGACGGGGTCCCAGAGCACTATGGCTACACCTTC. V gene TRBV2 combines with J gene TRBJ1-2; D not certain. Looked up from germline, CDR1 is SNHLY and CDR2 is FYNNEI. V was clipped by 3 bases and J by 3 bases, with 14 bases between them. This CDR3 has 15 residues.

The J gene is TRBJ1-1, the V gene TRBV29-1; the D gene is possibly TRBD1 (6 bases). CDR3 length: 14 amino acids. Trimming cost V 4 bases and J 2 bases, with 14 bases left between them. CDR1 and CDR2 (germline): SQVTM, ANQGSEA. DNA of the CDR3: TGCAGCGTTGCCGGGACAACCATAAACACTGAAGCTTTCTTT. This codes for CSVAGTTINTEAFF.

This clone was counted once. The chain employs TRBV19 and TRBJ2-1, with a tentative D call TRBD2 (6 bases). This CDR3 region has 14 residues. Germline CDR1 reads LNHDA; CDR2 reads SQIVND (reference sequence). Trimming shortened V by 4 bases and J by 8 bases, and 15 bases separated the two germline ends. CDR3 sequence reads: CASSTALGGDEQFF. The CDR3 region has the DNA TGTGCCAGTAGTACGGCCCTGGGCGGGGATGAGCAGTTCTTC.

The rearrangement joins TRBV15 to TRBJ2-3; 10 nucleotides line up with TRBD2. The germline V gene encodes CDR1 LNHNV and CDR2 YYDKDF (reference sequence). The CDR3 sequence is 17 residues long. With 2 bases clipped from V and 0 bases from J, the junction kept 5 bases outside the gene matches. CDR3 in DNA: TGTGCCACCAGCAGAAGGCCTAGCGGGGGAAGCACAGATACGCAGTATTTT. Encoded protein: CATSRRPSGGSTDTQYF.

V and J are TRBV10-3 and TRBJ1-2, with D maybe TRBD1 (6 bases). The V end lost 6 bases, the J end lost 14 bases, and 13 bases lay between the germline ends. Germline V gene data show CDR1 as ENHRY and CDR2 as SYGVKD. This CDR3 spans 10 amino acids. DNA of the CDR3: TGTGCCATCAGGGACAGACTCACGACCTTC. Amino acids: CAIRDRLTTF.

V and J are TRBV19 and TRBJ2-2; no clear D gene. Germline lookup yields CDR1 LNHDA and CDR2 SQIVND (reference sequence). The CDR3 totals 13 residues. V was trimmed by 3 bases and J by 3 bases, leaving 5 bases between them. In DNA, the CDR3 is TGTGCCAGTAGTATTCAGGACACCGGGGAGCTGTTTTTT. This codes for CASSIQDTGELFF.

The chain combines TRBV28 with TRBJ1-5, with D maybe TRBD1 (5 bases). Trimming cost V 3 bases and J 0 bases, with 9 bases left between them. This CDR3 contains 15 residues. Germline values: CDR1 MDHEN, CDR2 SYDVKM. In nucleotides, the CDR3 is TGTGCCAGCAGTTTGCAGGGATATAGCAATCAGCCCCAGCATTTT. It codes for CASSLQGYSNQPQHF.